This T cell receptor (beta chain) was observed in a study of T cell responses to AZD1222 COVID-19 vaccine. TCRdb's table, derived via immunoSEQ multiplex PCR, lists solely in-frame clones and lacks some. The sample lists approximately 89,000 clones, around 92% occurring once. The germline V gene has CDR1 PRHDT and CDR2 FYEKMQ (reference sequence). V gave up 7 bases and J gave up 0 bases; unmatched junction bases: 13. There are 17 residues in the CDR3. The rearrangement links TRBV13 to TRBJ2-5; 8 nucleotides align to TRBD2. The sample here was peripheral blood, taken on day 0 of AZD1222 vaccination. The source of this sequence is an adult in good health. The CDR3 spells CASTTRSGSGNQETQYF. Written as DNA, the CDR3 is TGTGCCAGCACCACTCGCTCCGGTAGCGGGAACCAAGAGACCCAGTACTTC.